A single sample gave rise to the 8 T cell receptor beta chains below, sequenced in a study of siplizumab effects on memory and regulatory T cells. Profiled with immunoSEQ multiplex PCR; TCRdb holds only in-frame clones, not every one. The sample holds tens of thousands of clones, 85% to 95% seen once. The sample comprised CD8+ T cells sorted from blood. The receptors were sampled from a human donor in good health.

V and J are TRBV10-1 and TRBJ2-1; D is possibly TRBD1 or TRBD2 (6 bases each). The CDR3 spans 17 residues. V shed 3 bases and J shed 4 bases, with 19 bases lying between them. CDR1 and CDR2 (germline): WNHNN, SYGVQD (reference sequence). DNA for the CDR3: TGCGCCAGCAGTGAACAGGGCTACGGGAGTACGTACAATGAGCAGTTCTTC. It codes for CASSEQGYGSTYNEQFF.

The chain links TRBV5-4 to TRBJ1-2; D is undetermined. There are 15 residues in the CDR3. The V gene's germline CDR1 is SGHNT and CDR2 YYREEE (reference sequence). Trimming pared 0 bases from V and 4 bases from J, leaving 13 bases between. CDR3 sequence reads: CASSLAMDGGYGYTF. As DNA, the CDR3 is TGTGCCAGCAGCTTGGCCATGGATGGAGGCTATGGCTACACCTTC.

CDR3 DNA: TGCAGCGTTGGACTAGCGGGAGGGCCCTACAATGAGCAGTTCTTC. Encoded protein: CSVGLAGGPYNEQFF. The chain has TRBV29-1 and TRBJ2-1, with 14 bases fitting TRBD2. The CDR3 has 15 residues. Germline V lookup: CDR1 SQVTM, CDR2 ANQGSEA. J lost 2 bases, V lost 4 bases, and 1 base had no gene match.

This clone has only one observation. The chain recombines TRBV4-3 with TRBJ2-7; TRBD1 agrees at 8 bases. V lost 4 bases to trimming and J lost 2 bases; unmatched junction nucleotides: 7. Germline V gene sequence: CDR1 LGHNA, CDR2 YSLEER. CDR3 length: 15 residues. The CDR3 nucleotides read TGCGCCAGCAGCCCTTCCGGGACAGGAGCCTACGAGCAGTACTTC. It codes for CASSPSGTGAYEQYF.

This clone appeared a single time. This chain joins TRBV2 and TRBJ2-7; D is possibly TRBD1 (6 bases). Trimming stripped 4 bases from V and 4 bases from J, with 8 bases between. Germline V gene sequence: CDR1 SNHLY, CDR2 FYNNEI. This CDR3 spans 12 amino acids. The CDR3 coding sequence is TGTGCCAGCAGTGCCAGGGGATACGAGCAGTACTTC. It is translated as CASSARGYEQYF.

The V call is TRBV20-1, the J call TRBJ2-1, with a weak D call TRBD2 (5 bases). CDR3 length equals 11 residues. Germline CDR1 DFQATT, CDR2 SNEGSKA (reference sequence). Trimming took off 6 bases at V and 5 bases at J, with 8 bases between the two ends. The chain's CDR3 is CSADYNNEQFF. DNA of the CDR3: TGCAGTGCCGACTACAACAATGAGCAGTTCTTC.

The chain couples TRBV9 to TRBJ2-1; D perhaps matches TRBD1 (6 bases). The CDR3 is 15 residues long. CDR1 and CDR2 from the germline V gene are SGDLS and YYNGEE. V was trimmed by 3 bases and J by 5 bases, leaving 15 bases between them. Written as DNA, the CDR3 is TGTGCCAGCAGCGGGGGGCTAGGAGGAGACAATGAGCAGTTCTTC. Protein product: CASSGGLGGDNEQFF. The full variable domain, its missing parts supplied by reference TRBV9 and TRBJ2-1, is DSGVTQTPKHLITATGQRVTLRCSPRSGDLSVYWYQQSLDQGLQFLIQYYNGEERAKGNILERFSAQQFPDLHSELNLSSLELGDSALYFCASSGGLGGDNEQFFGPGTRLTVL.

V is TRBV6-1 and J is TRBJ2-3, with D perhaps matching TRBD2 (6 bases). Germline CDR1 reads MNHNS; CDR2 reads SASEGT. CDR3 length: 13 residues. Trimming shortened V by 7 bases and J by 2 bases, and 10 bases separated the two germline ends. CDR3 sequence (DNA): TGTGCCAGCAAGGGCGGGACCACAGATACGCAGTATTTT. Translating gives CASKGGTTDTQYF.